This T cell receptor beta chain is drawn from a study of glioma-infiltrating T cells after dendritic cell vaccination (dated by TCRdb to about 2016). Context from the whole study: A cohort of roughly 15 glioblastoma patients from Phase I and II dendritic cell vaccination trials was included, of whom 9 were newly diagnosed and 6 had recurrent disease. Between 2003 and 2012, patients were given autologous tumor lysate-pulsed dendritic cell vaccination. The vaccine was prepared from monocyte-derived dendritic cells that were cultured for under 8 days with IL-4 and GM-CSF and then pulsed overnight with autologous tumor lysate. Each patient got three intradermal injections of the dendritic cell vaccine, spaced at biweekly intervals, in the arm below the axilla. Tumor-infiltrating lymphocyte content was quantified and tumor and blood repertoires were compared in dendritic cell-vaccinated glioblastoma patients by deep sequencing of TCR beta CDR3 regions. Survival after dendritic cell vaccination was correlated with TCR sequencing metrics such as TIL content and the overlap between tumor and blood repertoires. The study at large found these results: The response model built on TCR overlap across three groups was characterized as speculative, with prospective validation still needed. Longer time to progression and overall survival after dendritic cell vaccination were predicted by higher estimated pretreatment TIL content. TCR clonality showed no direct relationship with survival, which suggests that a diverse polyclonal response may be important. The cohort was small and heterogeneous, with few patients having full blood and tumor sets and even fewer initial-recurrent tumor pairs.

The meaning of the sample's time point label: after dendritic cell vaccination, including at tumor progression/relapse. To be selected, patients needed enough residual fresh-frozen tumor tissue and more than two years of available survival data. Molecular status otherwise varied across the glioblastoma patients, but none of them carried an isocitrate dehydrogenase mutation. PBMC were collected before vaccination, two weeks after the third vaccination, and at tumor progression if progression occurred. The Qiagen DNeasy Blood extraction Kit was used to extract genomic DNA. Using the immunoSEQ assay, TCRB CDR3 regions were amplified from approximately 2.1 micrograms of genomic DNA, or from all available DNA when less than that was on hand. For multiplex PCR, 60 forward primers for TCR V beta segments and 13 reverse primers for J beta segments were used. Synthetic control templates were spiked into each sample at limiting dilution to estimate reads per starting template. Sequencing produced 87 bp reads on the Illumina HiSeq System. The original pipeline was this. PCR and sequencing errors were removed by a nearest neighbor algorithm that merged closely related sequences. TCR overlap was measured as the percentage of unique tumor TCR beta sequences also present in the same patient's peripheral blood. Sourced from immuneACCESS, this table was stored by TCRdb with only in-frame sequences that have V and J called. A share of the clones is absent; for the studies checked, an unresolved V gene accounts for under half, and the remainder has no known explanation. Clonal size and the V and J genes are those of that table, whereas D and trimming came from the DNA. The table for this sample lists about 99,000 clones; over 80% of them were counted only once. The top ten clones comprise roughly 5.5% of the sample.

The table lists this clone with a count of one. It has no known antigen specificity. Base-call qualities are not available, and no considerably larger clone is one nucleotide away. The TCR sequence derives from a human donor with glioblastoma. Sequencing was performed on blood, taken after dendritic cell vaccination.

The nucleotide sequence reads as follows: TGTGCCATCAGCGCTGACAGGGGTGAGACCCAGTACTTC. This encodes CAISADRGETQYF. The rearrangement joined TRBV10-3 to TRBJ2-5, with 8 bases aligning to TRBD1. Germline trimming amounts to 6 bases on V and 5 bases on J, with 5 as the count of junction bases outside the gene matches. The CDR3 runs 13 amino acids, cysteine and phenylalanine included. Only the CDR3 region is kept as DNA, spanning 39 bases read in frame from base 1. CDR1 and CDR2, per the germline V gene, are ENHRY and SYGVKD.